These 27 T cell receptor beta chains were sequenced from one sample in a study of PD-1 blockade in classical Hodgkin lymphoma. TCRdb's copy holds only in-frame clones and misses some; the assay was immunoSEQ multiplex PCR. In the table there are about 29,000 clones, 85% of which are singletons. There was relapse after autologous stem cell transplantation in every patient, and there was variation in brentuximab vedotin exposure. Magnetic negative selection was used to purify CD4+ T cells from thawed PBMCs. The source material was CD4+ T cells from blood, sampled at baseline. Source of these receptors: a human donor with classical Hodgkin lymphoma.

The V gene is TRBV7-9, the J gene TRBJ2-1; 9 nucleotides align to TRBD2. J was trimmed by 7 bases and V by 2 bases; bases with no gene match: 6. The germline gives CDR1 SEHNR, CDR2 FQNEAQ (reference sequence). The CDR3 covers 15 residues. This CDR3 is CASSLTGTSRNEQFF. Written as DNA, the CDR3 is TGTGCCAGCAGCTTAACCGGGACTAGCAGGAATGAGCAGTTCTTC.

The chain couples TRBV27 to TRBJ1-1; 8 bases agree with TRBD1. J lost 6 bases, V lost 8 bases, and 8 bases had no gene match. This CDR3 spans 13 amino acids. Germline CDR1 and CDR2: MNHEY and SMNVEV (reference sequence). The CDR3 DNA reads TGTGCCAGCCAACTCCAGGGGGCAGCTGAAGCTTTCTTT. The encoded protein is CASQLQGAAEAFF.

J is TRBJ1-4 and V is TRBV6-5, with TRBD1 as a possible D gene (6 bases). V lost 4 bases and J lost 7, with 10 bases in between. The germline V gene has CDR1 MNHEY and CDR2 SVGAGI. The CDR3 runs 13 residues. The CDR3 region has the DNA TGTGCCAGCAGTTCCAGGGGCTCTGAAAAACTGTTTTTT. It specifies CASSSRGSEKLFF.

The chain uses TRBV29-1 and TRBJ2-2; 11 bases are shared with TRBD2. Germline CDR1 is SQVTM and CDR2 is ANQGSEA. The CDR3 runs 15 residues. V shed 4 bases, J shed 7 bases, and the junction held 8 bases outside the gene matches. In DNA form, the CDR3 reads TGCAGCGTTGTCGGTTTAGCGGGAGGGGTCGGGGAGCTGTTTTTT. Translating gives CSVVGLAGGVGELFF.

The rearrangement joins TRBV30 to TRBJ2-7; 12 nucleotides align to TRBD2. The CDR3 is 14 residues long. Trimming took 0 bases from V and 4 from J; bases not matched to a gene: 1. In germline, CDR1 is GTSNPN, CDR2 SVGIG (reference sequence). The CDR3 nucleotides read TGTGCCTGGAGTGTTGGACTAGCGGGGTACGAGCAGTACTTC. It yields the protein CAWSVGLAGYEQYF.

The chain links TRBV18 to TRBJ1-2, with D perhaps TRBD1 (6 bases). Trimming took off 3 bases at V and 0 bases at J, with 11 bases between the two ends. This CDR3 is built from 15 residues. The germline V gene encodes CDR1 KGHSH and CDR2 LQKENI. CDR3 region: CASSPPTGANYGYTF. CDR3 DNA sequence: TGTGCCAGCTCACCGCCGACAGGAGCTAACTATGGCTACACCTTC.

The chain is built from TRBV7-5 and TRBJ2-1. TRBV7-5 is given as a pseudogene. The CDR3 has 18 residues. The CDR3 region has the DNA TGTGTCAGAAGCCGACCAGGGCAGGTCCCAGCGGCAAACAATGAGCAGTTCTTC. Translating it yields CVRSRPGQVPAANNEQFF.

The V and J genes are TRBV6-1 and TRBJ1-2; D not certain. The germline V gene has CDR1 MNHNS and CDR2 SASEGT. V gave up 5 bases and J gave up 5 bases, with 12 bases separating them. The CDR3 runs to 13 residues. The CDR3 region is CASSMDGVYGYTF. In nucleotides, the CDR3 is TGTGCCAGCAGTATGGACGGAGTATATGGCTACACCTTC.

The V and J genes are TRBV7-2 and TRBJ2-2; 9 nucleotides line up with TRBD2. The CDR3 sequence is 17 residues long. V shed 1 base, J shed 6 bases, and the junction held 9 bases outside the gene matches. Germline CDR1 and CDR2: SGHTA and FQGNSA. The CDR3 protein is CASSLGASGIIAGELFF. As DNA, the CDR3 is TGTGCCAGCAGCTTAGGAGCTAGCGGGATAATCGCCGGGGAGCTGTTTTTT.

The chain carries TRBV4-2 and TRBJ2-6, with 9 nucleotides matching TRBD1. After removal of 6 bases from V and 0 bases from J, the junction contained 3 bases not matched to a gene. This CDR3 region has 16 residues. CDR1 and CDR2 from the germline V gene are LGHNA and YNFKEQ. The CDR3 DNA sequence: TGTGCCAGCAGGTCGACAGGGGGCTCTGGGGCCAACGTCCTGACTTTC. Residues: CASRSTGGSGANVLTF.

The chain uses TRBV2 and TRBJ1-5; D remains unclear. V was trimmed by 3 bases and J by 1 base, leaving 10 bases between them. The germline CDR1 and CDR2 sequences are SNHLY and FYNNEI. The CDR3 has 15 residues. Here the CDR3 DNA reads TGTGCCAGCAGTGACTCGAGCAGGAGCAATCAGCCCCAGCATTTT. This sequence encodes CASSDSSRSNQPQHF.

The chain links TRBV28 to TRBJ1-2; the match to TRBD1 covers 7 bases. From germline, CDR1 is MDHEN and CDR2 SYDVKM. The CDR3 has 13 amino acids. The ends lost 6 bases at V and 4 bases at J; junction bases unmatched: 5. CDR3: CASSSDRAYGYTF. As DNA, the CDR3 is TGTGCCAGCAGCTCCGACAGGGCCTATGGCTACACCTTC.

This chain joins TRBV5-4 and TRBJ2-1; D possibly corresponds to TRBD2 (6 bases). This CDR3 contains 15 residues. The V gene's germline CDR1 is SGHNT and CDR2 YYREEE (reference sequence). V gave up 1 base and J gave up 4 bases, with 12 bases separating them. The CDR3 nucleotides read TGTGCCAGCAGCTTGAATAGCGGTACATACAATGAGCAGTTCTTC. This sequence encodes CASSLNSGTYNEQFF.

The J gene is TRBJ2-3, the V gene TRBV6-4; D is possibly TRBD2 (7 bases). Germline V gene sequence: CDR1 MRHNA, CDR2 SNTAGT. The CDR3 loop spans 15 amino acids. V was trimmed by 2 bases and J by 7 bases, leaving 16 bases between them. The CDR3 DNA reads TGTGCCAGCAGTGACGGAGCGGGACATCCTTATACGCAGTATTTT. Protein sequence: CASSDGAGHPYTQYF.

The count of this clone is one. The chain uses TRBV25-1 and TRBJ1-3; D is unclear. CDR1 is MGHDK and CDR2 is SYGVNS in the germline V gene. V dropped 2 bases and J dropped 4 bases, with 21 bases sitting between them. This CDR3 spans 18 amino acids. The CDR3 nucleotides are TGTGCCAGCAGTGAAAGCCGTGGGCAGGAGGCCCTAGGAAACACCATATATTTT. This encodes CASSESRGQEALGNTIYF.

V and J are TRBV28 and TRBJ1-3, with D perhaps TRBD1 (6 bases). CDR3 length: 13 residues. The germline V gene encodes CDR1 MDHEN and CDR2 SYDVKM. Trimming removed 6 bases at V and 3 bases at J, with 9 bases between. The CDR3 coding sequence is TGTGCCAGCAGCACAGGGTTTGGAAACACCATATATTTT. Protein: CASSTGFGNTIYF.

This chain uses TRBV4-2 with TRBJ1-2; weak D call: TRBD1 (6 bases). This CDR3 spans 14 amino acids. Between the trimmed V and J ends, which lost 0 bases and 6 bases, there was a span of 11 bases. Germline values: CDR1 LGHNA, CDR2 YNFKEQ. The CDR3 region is CASSQEPGDNGYTF. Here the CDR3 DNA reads TGTGCCAGCAGCCAAGAGCCAGGGGACAATGGCTACACCTTC.

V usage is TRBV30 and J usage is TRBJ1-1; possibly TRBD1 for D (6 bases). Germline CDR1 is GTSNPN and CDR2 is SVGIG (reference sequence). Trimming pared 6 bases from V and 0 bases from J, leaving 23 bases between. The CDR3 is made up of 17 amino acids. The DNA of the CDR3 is TGTGCCTGTACAGGGTGGGGAGCACAGAGCATGAACACTGAAGCTTTCTTT. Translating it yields CACTGWGAQSMNTEAFF.

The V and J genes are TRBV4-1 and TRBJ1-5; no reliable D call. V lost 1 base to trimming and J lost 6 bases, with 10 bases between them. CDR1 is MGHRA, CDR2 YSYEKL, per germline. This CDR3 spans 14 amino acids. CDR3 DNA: TGCGCCAGCAGCCAAGGGGTACCGGGTCAGCCCCAGCATTTT. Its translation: CASSQGVPGQPQHF.

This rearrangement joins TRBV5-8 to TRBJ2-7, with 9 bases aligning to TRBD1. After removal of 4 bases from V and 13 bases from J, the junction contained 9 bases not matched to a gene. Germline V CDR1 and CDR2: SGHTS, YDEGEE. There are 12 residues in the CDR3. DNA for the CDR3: TGTGCCAGCAGCCCGAACCGGGACAGGGTCTACTTC. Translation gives CASSPNRDRVYF.

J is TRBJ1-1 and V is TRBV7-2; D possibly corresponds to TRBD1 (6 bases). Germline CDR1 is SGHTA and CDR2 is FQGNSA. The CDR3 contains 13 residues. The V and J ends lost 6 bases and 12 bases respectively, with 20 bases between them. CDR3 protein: CASRPGTTEITFF. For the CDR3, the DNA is TGTGCCAGCAGACCCGGGACAACGGAGATAACTTTCTTT.

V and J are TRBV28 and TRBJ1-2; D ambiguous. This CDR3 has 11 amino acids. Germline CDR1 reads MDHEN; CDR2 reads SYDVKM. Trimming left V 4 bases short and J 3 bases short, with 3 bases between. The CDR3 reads CASSSDYGYTF. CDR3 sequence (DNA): TGTGCCAGCAGTTCAGACTATGGCTACACCTTC.

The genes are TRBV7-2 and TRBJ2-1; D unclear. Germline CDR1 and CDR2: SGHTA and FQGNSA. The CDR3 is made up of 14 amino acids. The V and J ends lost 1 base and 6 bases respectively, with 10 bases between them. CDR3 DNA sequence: TGTGCCAGCAGCTTAGATGGAGTTGGCAATGAGCAGTTCTTC. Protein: CASSLDGVGNEQFF.

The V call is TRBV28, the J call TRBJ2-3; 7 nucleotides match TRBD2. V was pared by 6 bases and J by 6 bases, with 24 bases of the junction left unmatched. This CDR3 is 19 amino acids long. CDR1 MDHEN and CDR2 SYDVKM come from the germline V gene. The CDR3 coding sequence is TGTGCCAGCAGCCCCCTCAGGGCGGGAGCACTATTCACTGTGGATACGCAGTATTTT. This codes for CASSPLRAGALFTVDTQYF.

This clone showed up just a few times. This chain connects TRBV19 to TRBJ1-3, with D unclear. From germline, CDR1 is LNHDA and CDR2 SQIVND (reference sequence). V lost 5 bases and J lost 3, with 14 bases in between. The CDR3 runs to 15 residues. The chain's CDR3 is CASSVIGEIGNTIYF. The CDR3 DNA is TGTGCCAGTAGTGTGATCGGGGAGATTGGAAACACCATATATTTT.

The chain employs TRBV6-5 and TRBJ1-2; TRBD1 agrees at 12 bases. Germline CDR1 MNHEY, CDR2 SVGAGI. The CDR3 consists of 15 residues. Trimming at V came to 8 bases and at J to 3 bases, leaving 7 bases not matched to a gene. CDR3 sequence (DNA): TGTGCCAGCGGCCGGGACAGGGGGCTCTACTATGGCTACACCTTC. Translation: CASGRDRGLYYGYTF.

Here the CDR3 reads CASSYSHMNTEAFF. For the CDR3, the DNA is TGTGCCAGCAGTTACTCCCACATGAACACTGAAGCTTTCTTT. This rearrangement joins TRBV6-6 to TRBJ1-1; D unresolved. CDR1 is MNHNY, CDR2 SVGAGI, per germline (reference sequence). CDR3 size: 14 residues. V was shortened by 0 bases and J by 0 bases, with 5 bases between the two germline ends.